Presented here are 13 T cell receptor beta chains from one specimen sequenced in a study of vaccination and CD4 T cells after COVID-19. An Oncomine TCR Beta short-read assay was used to sequence the DNA from cultured CD4+ T cells. TCRdb independently ran MiXCR on the PCR reads; one entry per CDR3 protein. Of 9,500 to 13,000 distinct CDR3 sequences listed, 40% to 45% were seen once; the top ten hold 9.5% to 13%. Their target antigens are unknown. Treatment here: approximately 11-day PBMC culture with coronavirus spike peptide pools or control peptides (ViraFEST assay). Specimen: CD4+ T cells from blood, cultured in vitro, collected after SARS-CoV-2 vaccination. These receptors were collected from a human donor who had recovered from COVID-19.

The V and J genes are TRBV12-3 or TRBV12-4 and TRBJ2-3, with D tentatively TRBD2 (6 bases). The ends were cut back, 3 bases at V and 6 bases at J, with 10 bases in the middle. CDR3 length: 13 residues. In DNA form, the CDR3 reads TGTGCCAGCAGTTTGGAGGGGAGGGATACGCAGTATTTT. Protein product: CASSLEGRDTQYF.

This clonotype was recorded a few times. The J gene is TRBJ1-2, the V gene TRBV20-1; possible D gene TRBD1, 5 bases. The CDR3 is 13 residues long. The ends were cut back, 8 bases at V and 5 bases at J, with 18 bases in the middle. The germline CDR1 and CDR2 sequences are DFQATT and SNEGSKA (reference sequence). CDR3 sequence: CSTPGAGRYGYTF. The CDR3, as DNA: TGCAGTACACCGGGCGCAGGGCGGTATGGCTACACCTTC.

This clonotype turned up a few times. The V gene is TRBV20-1, the J gene TRBJ1-5; D gene ambiguous. CDR3 length: 14 amino acids. Per the germline V gene, CDR1 is DFQATT and CDR2 is SNEGSKA (reference sequence). With 6 bases removed from V and 4 bases from J, the gap between germline ends came to 16 bases. The CDR3 loop is CSAQRSGENQPQHF. CDR3 nucleotides: TGCAGTGCGCAGAGGTCCGGGGAGAATCAGCCCCAGCATTTT.

This clonotype has more than one count but fewer than ten. This chain links TRBV7-2 with TRBJ1-5; weak D call: TRBD1 (5 bases). The CDR3 consists of 13 residues. V was clipped by 2 bases and J by 7 bases, with 9 bases between them. CDR1 and CDR2 from the germline V gene are SGHTA and FQGNSA. CDR3 sequence: CASSLYQGQPQHF. The CDR3 DNA follows: TGTGCCAGCAGCTTATACCAGGGCCAGCCCCAGCATTTT. The full variable domain, rest sourced from reference TRBV7-2 and TRBJ1-5, is GAGVSQSPSNKVTEKGKDVELRCDPISGHTALYWYRQSLGQGLEFLIYFQGNSAPDKSGLPSDRFSAERTGGSVSTLTIQRTQQEDSAVYLCASSLYQGQPQHFGDGTRLSIL.

This clonotype was found a few times. The chain joins TRBV24-1 to TRBJ2-3; D gene ambiguous. CDR1 and CDR2 from the germline V gene are KGHDR and SFDVKD. This CDR3 spans 12 amino acids. V was trimmed by 4 bases and J by 6 bases, leaving 7 bases between them. The CDR3 reads CATSDPPDTQYF. CDR3 nucleotide sequence: TGTGCCACCAGTGACCCCCCGGATACGCAGTATTTT.

The chain links TRBV20-1 to TRBJ2-6; D gene uncertain. Germline CDR1 DFQATT, CDR2 SNEGSKA (reference sequence). This CDR3 spans 16 amino acids. The V and J ends lost 1 base and 0 bases respectively, with 10 bases between them. The CDR3 protein is CSARGARSSGANVLTF. CDR3 nucleotides: TGCAGTGCTAGAGGGGCGAGAAGCTCTGGGGCCAACGTCCTGACTTTC.

V and J are TRBV20-1 and TRBJ2-7, with D tentatively TRBD1 (6 bases). This CDR3 has 11 amino acids. Germline assignment: CDR1 DFQATT and CDR2 SNEGSKA (reference sequence). V lost 8 bases, J lost 1 base, and 9 bases lay in between. In nucleotides, the CDR3 is TGCAGTCCCGGGACATCCTACGAGCAGTACTTC. Its protein is CSPGTSYEQYF.

Only a few counts were recorded for this clonotype. J is TRBJ1-2 and V is TRBV5-1, with TRBD1 matching over 10 bases. V was pared by 0 bases and J by 2 bases, with 7 bases of the junction left unmatched. CDR1 and CDR2 (germline): SGHRS, YFSETQ. The CDR3 contains 17 residues. The CDR3 here is CASSLGSGTGANYGYTF. DNA for the CDR3: TGCGCCAGCAGCTTGGGGTCCGGGACAGGGGCAAACTATGGCTACACCTTC.

The J gene is TRBJ2-3, the V gene TRBV19; D remains unclear. The germline V gene has CDR1 LNHDA and CDR2 SQIVND (reference sequence). The CDR3 totals 15 residues. Trimming stripped 5 bases from V and 6 bases from J, with 18 bases between. CDR3 in amino acids: CASSGPRIKDDTQYF. The CDR3 region has the DNA TGTGCCAGTAGTGGCCCCCGGATAAAGGATGATACGCAGTATTTT.

The gene calls are TRBV6-5 and TRBJ2-5; D remains ambiguous. CDR1 is MNHEY and CDR2 is SVGAGI in the germline V gene. The CDR3 extends over 14 amino acids. The V end was cut by 0 bases, the J end by 7 bases, with 12 bases between. This chain's CDR3 is CASSYSPAKMTQYF. In DNA form, the CDR3 reads TGTGCCAGCAGTTACTCTCCCGCAAAGATGACCCAGTACTTC.

The chain couples TRBV7-2 to TRBJ2-7; 9 bases are a match to TRBD1. The length of the CDR3 is 14 residues. Germline V lookup: CDR1 SGHTA, CDR2 FQGNSA. V trimming: 5 bases; J trimming: 6 bases; junction bases outside the gene matches: 8. CDR3 in amino acids: CASSPTDRGGEQYF. Written as DNA, the CDR3 is TGTGCCAGCAGCCCGACGGACAGGGGCGGCGAGCAGTACTTC.

In this sample, this clonotype turned up a few times. The CDR3 loop is CASRAGLAGETQYF. The CDR3 DNA follows: TGTGCCAGCAGAGCGGGACTAGCGGGCGAGACCCAGTACTTC. The V call is TRBV2, the J call TRBJ2-5; 12 bases line up with TRBD2. CDR3 length: 14 amino acids. The ends lost 6 bases at V and 5 bases at J; junction bases unmatched: 4. Per germline, CDR1 SNHLY and CDR2 FYNNEI.

The V call is TRBV9, the J call TRBJ2-1; D not resolved. Per the germline V gene, CDR1 is SGDLS and CDR2 is YYNGEE. This CDR3 region has 12 residues. V was pared by 4 bases and J by 6 bases, with 8 bases between. The CDR3 DNA reads as TGTGCCAGCAGCTATATGTTCAATGAGCAGTTCTTC. It yields the protein CASSYMFNEQFF.